The 24 T cell receptor beta chains below come from one sample, sequenced in a study of blood T cell repertoires in COVID-19. Here immunoSEQ multiplex PCR was the method, and the copy in TCRdb shows in-frame clones only, minus some. Here the sample spans 350,000 to 450,000 clones, 75% to 90% being singletons. The sample was peripheral blood. The receptors were gathered from a woman aged 60-75 years with COVID-19, enrolled during active disease.

The chain has TRBV5-1 and TRBJ1-3; D perhaps matches TRBD1 (6 bases). Trimming took 4 bases from V and 2 from J, leaving 13 bases between them. Germline V gene data show CDR1 as SGHRS and CDR2 as YFSETQ. CDR3 size: 15 residues. The CDR3 DNA reads TGCGCCAGCAGCATAGACAGGCCTCCTGGAAACACCATATATTTT. Protein sequence: CASSIDRPPGNTIYF.

This rearrangement joins TRBV5-1 to TRBJ2-5; D might be TRBD2 (6 bases). CDR3 length equals 16 residues. Trimming removed 3 bases from V and 0 bases from J, with 15 bases in between. Germline V gene data show CDR1 as SGHRS and CDR2 as YFSETQ. Here the CDR3 DNA reads TGCGCCAGCAGCTCTGAACGGGGGATGTACCAAGAGACCCAGTACTTC. Protein product: CASSSERGMYQETQYF.

The chain joins TRBV5-6 to TRBJ1-5; 7 bases line up with TRBD1. Trimming cost V 4 bases and J 8 bases; bases outside gene matches: 6. Germline CDR1 SGHDT, CDR2 YYEEEE. CDR3 length: 13 residues. The CDR3 DNA reads as TGTGCCAGCAGCAGATACAGGGGTGAGCCCCAGCATTTT. This translates into CASSRYRGEPQHF.

In its sample, this clone was seen once. The J gene is TRBJ2-7, the V gene TRBV30, with D perhaps matching TRBD2 (7 bases). Germline CDR1 GTSNPN, CDR2 SVGIG (reference sequence). The CDR3 length is 12 residues. Trimming left V 3 bases short and J 9 bases short, with 15 bases between. The CDR3 protein is CAWSGGLQGQYF. Here the CDR3 DNA reads TGTGCCTGGAGCGGGGGGCTCCAAGGGCAGTACTTC.

The J gene is TRBJ1-3, the V gene TRBV6-6; D is unclear. The CDR3 contains 14 residues. Trimming stripped 3 bases from V and 4 bases from J, with 10 bases between. Germline values: CDR1 MNHNY, CDR2 SVGAGI (reference sequence). CDR3 loop: CASSYGGSGNTIYF. The CDR3 DNA follows: TGTGCCAGCAGTTATGGAGGGTCAGGAAACACCATATATTTT.

This clone has only a few counts. This chain connects TRBV9 to TRBJ2-3; D is perhaps TRBD2 (7 bases). Germline V lookup: CDR1 SGDLS, CDR2 YYNGEE. Trimming cost V 4 bases and J 3 bases, with 18 bases left between them. CDR3 length equals 16 residues. The CDR3 DNA follows: TGTGCCAGCAGCCCGAGCGCGGGGGCCCAGACAGATACGCAGTATTTT. This sequence encodes CASSPSAGAQTDTQYF. Looking up the rest from reference TRBV9 and TRBJ2-3 gives the full variable domain: DSGVTQTPKHLITATGQRVTLRCSPRSGDLSVYWYQQSLDQGLQFLIQYYNGEERAKGNILERFSAQQFPDLHSELNLSSLELGDSALYFCASSPSAGAQTDTQYFGPGTRLTVL.

This clone came up once. This rearrangement joins TRBV6-5 to TRBJ2-7, with a tentative D call TRBD2 (5 bases). CDR1 and CDR2 from the germline V gene are MNHEY and SVGAGI. The CDR3 loop spans 15 amino acids. The germline V and J ends were trimmed by 0 bases and 1 base, with 10 bases remaining between them. The CDR3 nucleotides are TGTGCCAGCAGTTACTCTCGGGGAGTGTCCTACGAGCAGTACTTC. Its translation: CASSYSRGVSYEQYF.

The chain is built from TRBV3-1 (or the pseudogene TRBV3-2) and TRBJ1-1; D not resolved. Trimming removed 4 bases from V and 10 bases from J, with 16 bases in between. The CDR3 has 13 amino acids. Germline loops: CDR1 LGHDT, CDR2 YNNKEL (reference sequence). CDR3 sequence: CASSPPQRPTAFF. The CDR3 bases are TGTGCCAGCAGCCCTCCACAGAGACCCACAGCTTTCTTT.

This chain joins TRBV6-5 and TRBJ1-2; possible D gene TRBD1, 6 bases. Germline lookup yields CDR1 MNHEY and CDR2 SVGAGI. The germline V and J ends were trimmed by 10 bases and 1 base, with 16 bases remaining between them. The CDR3 has 14 amino acids. Here the CDR3 DNA reads TGTGCCACGGGGGGGGCCGAGAGTAACTATGGCTACACCTTC. It is translated as CATGGAESNYGYTF.

CDR3 coding DNA: TGTGCCAGCTCTCTGTACCAAGAGACCCAGTACTTC. It is translated as CASSLYQETQYF. The V call is TRBV18, the J call TRBJ2-5; D uncertain. V shed 6 bases and J shed 0 bases, with 5 bases lying between them. The CDR3 sequence is 12 residues long. Germline CDR1 is KGHSH and CDR2 is LQKENI.

The chain has TRBV21-1 and TRBJ2-3; the table's D gene call, TRBD1, was not cross checked with the DNA. TRBV21-1 is designated a pseudogene. The CDR3 covers 14 residues. The CDR3 DNA follows: TGTGCCAGCAGCACCGAGACAGGGGACCATACGCAGTATTTT. It codes for CASSTETGDHTQYF.

The V gene is TRBV20-1, the J gene TRBJ2-7; no definite D call. Germline-derived CDR1 and CDR2 are DFQATT and SNEGSKA (reference sequence). This CDR3 has 11 residues. V dropped 6 bases and J dropped 5 bases, with 11 bases sitting between them. The CDR3, as DNA: TGCAGTGCCCCTCAGGTAGACGAGCAGTACTTC. Its translation: CSAPQVDEQYF.

V usage is TRBV4-2 and J usage is TRBJ2-5; 8 bases fit TRBD2. The CDR3 is made up of 13 amino acids. V gave up 6 bases and J gave up 3 bases; unmatched junction bases: 3. The germline gives CDR1 LGHNA, CDR2 YNFKEQ. The DNA of the CDR3 is TGTGCCAGCAGGGGACTAGTGGAAGAGACCCAGTACTTC. This encodes CASRGLVEETQYF.

The chain uses TRBV30 and TRBJ1-6; 7 bases are shared with TRBD1. CDR1 is GTSNPN and CDR2 is SVGIG in the germline V gene (reference sequence). The CDR3 contains 20 residues. V was pared by 3 bases and J by 2 bases, with 19 bases of the junction left unmatched. The DNA of the CDR3 is TGTGCCTGGAGGGCGGACCAGACAACGGACAGGCCGCCCTATAATTCACCCCTCCACTTT. Translation: CAWRADQTTDRPPYNSPLHF.

This sequence joins TRBV4-1 and TRBJ1-5; TRBD1 matches 7 bases. This CDR3 comprises 13 residues. V lost 4 bases, J lost 4 bases, and 1 base stayed unmatched. Germline CDR1 reads MGHRA; CDR2 reads YSYEKL. This CDR3 is CASSPQGNQPQHF. The CDR3, as DNA: TGCGCCAGCAGCCCACAGGGGAATCAGCCCCAGCATTTT.

J is TRBJ2-7 and V is TRBV11-3, with TRBD2 matching 7 bases. The junction had 7 bases not matched to a gene; V was cut back by 4 bases and J by 4 bases. This CDR3 region has 14 residues. Germline-derived CDR1 and CDR2 are SGHNT and YENEEA. CDR3 residues: CASSSGRGRYEQYF. CDR3 in DNA: TGTGCCAGCAGCTCGGGGAGGGGTAGATACGAGCAGTACTTC.

This chain uses TRBV5-6 with TRBJ1-6; the D gene is possibly TRBD1 (6 bases). The germline CDR1 and CDR2 sequences are SGHDT and YYEEEE. This CDR3 contains 14 residues. V shed 0 bases and J shed 9 bases, with 10 bases lying between them. The CDR3, as DNA: TGTGCCAGCAGCTTGGCCAGGGGATCTTCACCCCTCCACTTT. Protein product: CASSLARGSSPLHF.

This chain joins TRBV9 and TRBJ2-7, with a weak D call TRBD1 (5 bases). The CDR3 covers 14 residues. CDR1 SGDLS and CDR2 YYNGEE come from the germline V gene. Trimming cost V 0 bases and J 0 bases, with 7 bases left between them. CDR3 DNA: TGTGCCAGCAGCGTAGTAGACAGCTCCTACGAGCAGTACTTC. Its translation is CASSVVDSSYEQYF.

The CDR3 is CAWSETDGGYTF. CDR3 nucleotide sequence: TGTGCCTGGAGTGAGACAGACGGGGGCTACACCTTC. The rearrangement links TRBV30 to TRBJ1-2, with TRBD1 as a possible D gene (5 bases). The germline V gene has CDR1 GTSNPN and CDR2 SVGIG (reference sequence). The CDR3 loop spans 12 amino acids. V lost 1 base, J lost 8 bases, and 11 bases lay in between.

The chain couples TRBV3-1 (or the pseudogene TRBV3-2) to TRBJ2-7; 7 bases are shared with TRBD1. V trimming: 4 bases; J trimming: 4 bases; junction bases outside the gene matches: 10. Germline loops: CDR1 LGHDT, CDR2 YNNKEL (reference sequence). This CDR3 spans 15 amino acids. The CDR3: CASSRTRDSGYEQYF. The CDR3 region has the DNA TGTGCCAGCAGCCGAACCCGGGACAGTGGATACGAGCAGTACTTC.

This clone has just one count. The chain recombines TRBV18 with TRBJ1-2; tentative D call: TRBD1 (6 bases). Looked up from germline, CDR1 is KGHSH and CDR2 is LQKENI. Trimming removed 6 bases at V and 3 bases at J, with 17 bases between. The CDR3 is made up of 15 amino acids. The CDR3: CASSPRGDNDYGYTF. The CDR3 nucleotides read TGTGCCAGCTCGCCAAGAGGGGACAACGACTATGGCTACACCTTC.

The chain uses TRBV6-4 and TRBJ1-1; D is perhaps TRBD1 (5 bases). This CDR3 comprises 14 residues. V lost 6 bases, J lost 1 base, and 12 bases lay in between. In germline, CDR1 is MRHNA, CDR2 SNTAGT. CDR3 nucleotides: TGTGCCAGCAGAACACAGGATACGAACACTGAAGCTTTCTTT. This gives the protein CASRTQDTNTEAFF.

The chain couples TRBV5-1 to TRBJ2-1, with 7 bases fitting TRBD1. This CDR3 contains 17 residues. V shed 4 bases, J shed 3 bases, and the junction held 13 bases outside the gene matches. The V gene's germline CDR1 is SGHRS and CDR2 YFSETQ. In DNA form, the CDR3 reads TGCGCCAGCAGCGTAGACTGGGACAGAGAAGTCTACAATGAGCAGTTCTTC. Translated: CASSVDWDREVYNEQFF.

This chain connects TRBV3-1 (or the pseudogene TRBV3-2) to TRBJ2-1; perhaps TRBD2 as D (6 bases). CDR3 size: 15 residues. Looked up from germline, CDR1 is LGHDT and CDR2 is YNNKEL (reference sequence). Deletions cut 1 base from V and 4 bases from J, with 11 bases between. CDR3 in amino acids: CASSQGTTTYNEQFF. DNA of the CDR3: TGTGCCAGCAGCCAAGGGACTACCACATACAATGAGCAGTTCTTC.